Listed below are T cell receptor beta chains from one sample, sequenced in a study of CD8+CD57+ T cells in acquired aplastic anemia. From the reads, TCRdb called clonotypes with MiXCR, one entry per CDR3 protein. The table shows around 190,000 distinct CDR3 sequences, with around half occurring only once. Sequencing input: sorted CD4+, CD8+, or CD8+CD57+ T cells (not recorded which) from PBMCs. These receptors originate from a human donor in good health, serving as a control. The CDR3 runs from the conserved cysteine through the conserved F or W. A D gene is named only where the DNA matches it firmly. Clone size is not always given. Where it is, it says once, few, many or a class for expanded clones.

TRBJ1-2 | TRBV19 | 13 | - | - | TGTGCCAGCAATAGAGGGTGGGCCTATGGCTACACCTTC | CASNRGWAYGYTF
TRBJ2-5 | TRBV4-3 | 13 | - | - | TGCGCCAGCAGCTATGGGGGGCCGGAGACCCAGTACTTC | CASSYGGPETQYF
TRBJ1-6 | TRBV10-1 | 15 | - | - | TGCGCCAGCAGTCATAGGCGACACCTTAATTCACCCCTCCACTTT | CASSHRRHLNSPLHF
TRBJ1-1 | TRBV9 | 13 | - | TRBD1 | TGTGCCAGCAGCATGGACAGGGATACTGAAGCTTTCTTT | CASSMDRDTEAFF
TRBJ1-6 | TRBV6-5 | 16 | many | - | TGTGCCAGCAGTTATGAAGGCCGGGACCCACATTCACCCCTCCACTTT | CASSYEGRDPHSPLHF
TRBJ2-7 | TRBV2 | 14 | - | - | TGTGCCAGCAGTCCAGAGACAGGAGTTGACGAGCAGTACTTC | CASSPETGVDEQYF
TRBJ1-4 | TRBV7-8 | 15 | - | - | TGTGCCAGCAGGGACGCGAGAGCTCATAATGAAAAACTGTTTTTT | CASRDARAHNEKLFF
TRBJ1-5 | TRBV10-3 | 15 | - | - | TGTGCCATCAGTGAAGGCGTAGGAAGCGGGCAGCCCCAGCATTTT | CAISEGVGSGQPQHF
TRBJ2-3 | TRBV5-1 | 16 | - | TRBD1 | TGCGCCAGCAGCTTGGGCCCAGGGGGCGCAAAAGATACGCAGTATTTT | CASSLGPGGAKDTQYF
TRBJ1-6 | TRBV19 | 15 | - | - | TGTGCCAGTAGCCCAGGGACATCGGGGAACTCACCCCTCCACTTT | CASSPGTSGNSPLHF
TRBJ1-2 | TRBV6-5 | 14 | - | - | TGTGCCAGCAGTCTCGGGACTGACCCTTATGGCTACACCTTC | CASSLGTDPYGYTF
TRBJ1-3 | TRBV18 | 15 | - | TRBD1 | TGTGCCAGCTCACGGACAGGGTCTCTGGAAAACACCATATATTTT | CASSRTGSLENTIYF
TRBJ2-5 | TRBV7-2 | 14 | - | - | TGTGCCAGCAGCTTAGTCTTATCTCCGTGGACCCAGTACTTC | CASSLVLSPWTQYF
TRBJ1-5 | TRBV7-9 | 18 | many | TRBD1 | TGTGCCAGCAGCTCCTCCCCGTCGACAGGGGGAAGCAATCAGCCCCAGCATTTT | CASSSSPSTGGSNQPQHF
TRBJ2-7 | TRBV5-1 | 15 | many | - | TGCGCCAGCAGCTTGGCAAGGGGCAGGGTAAACGAGCAGTACTTC | CASSLARGRVNEQYF
TRBJ1-2 | TRBV24-1 | 15 | - | TRBD1 | TGTGCCACCAGTGAACCCGGGACAGGGGGCGAGGGCTACACCTTT | CATSEPGTGGEGYTF
TRBJ1-2 | TRBV28 | 14 | many | TRBD1 | TGTGCCAGCAGTTTCTCGACAGGGAACTATGGCTACACCTTC | CASSFSTGNYGYTF
TRBJ1-1 | TRBV7-2 | 13 | many | TRBD1 | TGTGCAGTCCGGGACAGTGATTACACTGAAGCTTTCTTT | CAVRDSDYTEAFF
TRBJ2-1 | TRBV20-1 | 12 | many | TRBD1 | TGCAGCCTGGGACAGCCTCTCAATGAGCAGTTCTTC | CSLGQPLNEQFF
TRBJ2-3 | TRBV2 | 12 | medium-sized | - | TGTGCCAGCAGTGTCGTGGCAGATACGCAGTATTTT | CASSVVADTQYF
TRBJ1-4 | TRBV12-3/TRBV12-4 | 15 | many | - | TGTGCCAGCAGCCAAAAGGGGTGGAAAAATGAAAAACTGTTTTTT | CASSQKGWKNEKLFF
TRBJ1-2 | TRBV15 | 15 | - | - | TGTGCCACCAGCAGTGCCCCCGGGACGGACTATGGCTACACCTTC | CATSSAPGTDYGYTF
TRBJ1-6 | TRBV5-1 | 13 | - | - | TGTGCCAGCAGCGAAACAGGGAATTCACCCCTCCACTTT | CASSETGNSPLHF
TRBJ2-5 | TRBV7-6 | 12 | few | TRBD2 | TGTGCCAGCTGGCCAGCGGGGAGGACCCAGTACTTC | CASWPAGRTQYF
TRBJ2-1 | TRBV7-6 | 14 | few | - | TGTGCCAGCAGCCCCTTTGGGAGTGTCAGTGAGCAGTTCTTC | CASSPFGSVSEQFF
TRBJ1-1 | TRBV7-4 | 15 | once | - | TGTGCCAGCAGCCCACAGGGTTTCACGAACACTGAAGCTTTCTTT | CASSPQGFTNTEAFF
TRBJ2-5 | TRBV6-6 | 16 | many | TRBD2 | TGTGCCAGCAGTCCCCTCCTAGCGGGGGGGACGGAGACCCAGTACTTC | CASSPLLAGGTETQYF
TRBJ2-5 | TRBV7-7 | 15 | few | TRBD1 | TGTGCTAGCAGCTTAGGACAGGGGGTGGGAGAGACCCAGTACTTC | CASSLGQGVGETQYF
TRBJ1-5 | TRBV10-3 | 15 | - | TRBD1 | TGTGCCATCAGTGAGGGGGGACAGGGGAATCAGCCCCAGCATTTT | CAISEGGQGNQPQHF
TRBJ2-6 | TRBV15 | 16 | - | TRBD1 | TGTGCCACCAGCCCTAACAGGGGTTACGGGGCCAACGTCCTGACTTTC | CATSPNRGYGANVLTF
TRBJ1-2 | TRBV15 | 16 | - | TRBD1 | TGTGCCGCCAGCAGTCCGGGACAGCCCGAAGGCTATGGCTACACCTTC | CAASSPGQPEGYGYTF
TRBJ2-7 | TRBV7-8 | 15 | many | - | TGTGCCAGCAGCTTTGTCCAGGGGCACCCCTACGAGCAGTACTTC | CASSFVQGHPYEQYF
TRBJ2-2 | TRBV2 | 14 | few | - | TGTGCCAGCACGAGGCAGGGCAACACCGGGGAGCTGTTTTTT | CASTRQGNTGELFF
TRBJ2-2 | TRBV20-1 | 14 | - | TRBD1 | TGCAGTGCTCCTGGACAGGCAAGAACCGGGGAGCTGTTTTTT | CSAPGQARTGELFF
TRBJ2-5 | TRBV7-7 | 15 | - | TRBD1 | TGTGCTAGCAGCTTAGCAGGGACAGACCAAGAGACCCAGTACTTC | CASSLAGTDQETQYF
TRBJ2-1 | TRBV6-5 | 15 | many | TRBD2 | TGTGCCAGCAGTTACTACGGGCTAGCGGGAGCTGAGCAGTTCTTC | CASSYYGLAGAEQFF
TRBJ1-2 | TRBV7-6 | 13 | - | - | TGTGCCAGCAGCTTTAGTTTTAACTATGGCTACACCTTC | CASSFSFNYGYTF
TRBJ2-1 | TRBV5-1 | 15 | many | - | TGCGCCAGCAGCTTGGAGGCAGGGCGCGGACGGGAGCAGTTCTTC | CASSLEAGRGREQFF
TRBJ2-1 | TRBV6-2/TRBV6-3 | 13 | many | - | TGTGCCAGCAGTTACCTAGCGACAGGGCAGCAGTTCTTC | CASSYLATGQQFF
TRBJ1-6 | TRBV7-2 | 15 | - | - | TGTGCCAGCAGATCAGGGTCGTCCTATAATTCACCCCTCCACTTT | CASRSGSSYNSPLHF
TRBJ1-3 | TRBV4-1 | 16 | - | TRBD1 | TGCGCCAGCAGCGCCAGACAGGGGGCTTCTGGAAACACCATATATTTT | CASSARQGASGNTIYF
TRBJ1-1 | TRBV20-1 | 12 | few | - | TGCAGTGCCCCCGACGGAAACACTGAAGCTTTCTTT | CSAPDGNTEAFF
TRBJ1-6 | TRBV10-3 | 14 | - | TRBD1 | TGTGCCATCAGTGAGATGGCAGGGGGTTCACCCCTCCACTTT | CAISEMAGGSPLHF